The T cell receptor (beta chain) under discussion was sequenced for a study of T cells after yellow fever vaccination. At the level of the study: Any fraction with a low cell number was prepared using SMART-Seq v4 Ultra Low Input. The study's findings and limits: A weaker secondary response peaked on day 5, the primary on day 15. Most primary-vaccination clones reappeared after the booster (just under 98% CD4, 75% to 90% CD8).

As regards this clonotype: What it binds is not known.

Researchers made TCR cDNA using 5'RACE template switching, and this step added a universal primer site and UMIs. TCRdb redid the calling of the 5' RACE reads with MiXCR, one entry per CDR3 protein. The top ten hold roughly 17% of the sample, which has some 560,000 distinct CDR3 sequences, less than 20% seen once. Germline V gene lookup returns CDR1 LNHDA and CDR2 SQIVND (reference sequence). This CDR3 has 14 amino acids. Trimming at V came to 10 bases and at J to 3 bases, leaving 6 bases not matched to a gene. Sequencing used PBMCs, obtained around 5 days after the first yellow fever vaccination. The V gene is TRBV19, the J gene TRBJ2-5; 12 bases match TRBD2. The receptor comes from a man between 18 and 35 years old who received the YFV17D yellow fever vaccine. The CDR3 DNA reads as TGTGCCACCGGGACTAGCGGGTTTAAAGAGACCCAGTACTTC. Translation: CATGTSGFKETQYF.